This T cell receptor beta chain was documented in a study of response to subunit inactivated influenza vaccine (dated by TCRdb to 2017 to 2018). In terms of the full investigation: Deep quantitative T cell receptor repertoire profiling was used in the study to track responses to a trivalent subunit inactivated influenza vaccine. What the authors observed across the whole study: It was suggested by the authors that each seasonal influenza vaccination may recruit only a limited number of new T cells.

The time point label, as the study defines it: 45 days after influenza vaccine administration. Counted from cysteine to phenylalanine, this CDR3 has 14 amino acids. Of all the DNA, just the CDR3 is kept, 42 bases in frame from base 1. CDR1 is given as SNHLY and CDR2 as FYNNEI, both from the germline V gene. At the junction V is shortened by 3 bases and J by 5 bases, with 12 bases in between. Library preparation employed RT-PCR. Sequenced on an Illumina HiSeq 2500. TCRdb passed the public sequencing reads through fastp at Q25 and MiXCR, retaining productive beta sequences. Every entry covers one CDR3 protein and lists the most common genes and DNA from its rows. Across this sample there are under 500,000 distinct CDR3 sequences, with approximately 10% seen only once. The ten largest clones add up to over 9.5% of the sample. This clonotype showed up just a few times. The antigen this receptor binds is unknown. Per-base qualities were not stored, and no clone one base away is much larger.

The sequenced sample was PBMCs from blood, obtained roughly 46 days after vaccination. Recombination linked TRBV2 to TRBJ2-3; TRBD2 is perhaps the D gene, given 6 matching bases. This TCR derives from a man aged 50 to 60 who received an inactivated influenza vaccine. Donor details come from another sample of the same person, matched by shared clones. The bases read TGTGCCAGCAGTGATCGGGGGAGAGGAGATACGCAGTATTTT. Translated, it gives CASSDRGRGDTQYF.